The source of this T cell receptor (beta chain) is a study of T-cell reconstitution after alpha-beta-depleted transplantation in children. This sample's TCRbeta library carried unique molecular identifier barcodes. TCRdb itself ran the PCR reads through MiXCR, one entry per CDR3 protein. The profile covers about 370,000 distinct CDR3 sequences, with about 20% appearing a single time and 3% to 4% taken by the ten largest. V was trimmed by 2 bases and J by 2 bases, leaving 10 bases between them. CDR1 is SGHNT, CDR2 YENEEA, per germline. This CDR3 region has 14 residues. The chain couples TRBV11-3 to TRBJ2-7; possible D gene TRBD1, 5 bases. The clonotype originates from a human donor who donated a stem cell graft to a child with acute myeloid leukemia. Sequenced material: PBMCs from the stem cell graft donor, taken from the stem cell graft. The CDR3 reads CASSLMGQTYEQYF. The CDR3 nucleotides are TGTGCCAGCAGCTTAATGGGGCAGACCTACGAGCAGTACTTC.